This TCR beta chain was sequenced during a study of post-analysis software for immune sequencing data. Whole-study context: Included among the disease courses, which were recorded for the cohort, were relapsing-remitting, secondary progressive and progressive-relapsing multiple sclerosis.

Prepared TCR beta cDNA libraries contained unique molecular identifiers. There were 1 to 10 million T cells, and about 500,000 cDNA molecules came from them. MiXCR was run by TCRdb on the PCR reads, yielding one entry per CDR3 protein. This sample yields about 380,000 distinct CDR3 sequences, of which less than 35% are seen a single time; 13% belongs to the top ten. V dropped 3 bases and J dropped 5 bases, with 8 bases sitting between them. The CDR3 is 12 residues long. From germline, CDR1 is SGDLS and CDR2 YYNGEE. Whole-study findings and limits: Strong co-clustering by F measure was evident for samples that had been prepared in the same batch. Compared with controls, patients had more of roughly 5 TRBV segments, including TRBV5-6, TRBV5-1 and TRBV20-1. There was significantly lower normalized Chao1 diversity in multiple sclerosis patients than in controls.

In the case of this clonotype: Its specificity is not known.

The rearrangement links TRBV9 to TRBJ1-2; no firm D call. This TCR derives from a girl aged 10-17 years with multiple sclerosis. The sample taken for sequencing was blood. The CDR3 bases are TGTGCCAGCAGCGGAACCGTATATGGCTACACCTTC. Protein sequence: CASSGTVYGYTF. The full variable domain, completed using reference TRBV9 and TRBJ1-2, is DSGVTQTPKHLITATGQRVTLRCSPRSGDLSVYWYQQSLDQGLQFLIQYYNGEERAKGNILERFSAQQFPDLHSELNLSSLELGDSALYFCASSGTVYGYTFGSGTRLTVV.